A single sample is the source of the 18 T cell receptor beta chains below, sequenced in a study of tumor and adjacent non-tumor tissue in lung cancer. The template was RNA from unsorted bulk tissue. A modified ARM-PCR protocol with three rounds of nested PCR amplified TCRbeta. TCRdb passed the multiplex PCR reads through MiXCR, listing each CDR3 protein once. In the table there are roughly 66,000 distinct CDR3 sequences, roughly 73% of which are singletons. Sequenced: lung tumor tissue. The receptor set was obtained from a man aged 55-75 years with non-small cell lung cancer.

This clonotype was seen a few times. The V gene is TRBV7-9, the J gene TRBJ2-7; 8 bases are shared with TRBD1. Germline V lookup: CDR1 SEHNR, CDR2 FQNEAQ (reference sequence). The CDR3 is 15 residues long. The junction had 10 bases not matched to a gene; V was cut back by 5 bases and J by 4 bases. In nucleotides, the CDR3 is TGTGCCAGCAGCCAAAGTCAGGGGGCCTGGTACGAGCAGTACTTC. Protein sequence: CASSQSQGAWYEQYF.

This clonotype was counted at least ten times. The chain links TRBV6-5 to TRBJ1-2, with a possible D match to TRBD1 (6 bases). V shed 6 bases and J shed 3 bases, with 14 bases lying between them. From germline, CDR1 is MNHEY and CDR2 SVGAGI. This CDR3 is built from 14 residues. The CDR3 reads CASSPGTLHYGYTF. The CDR3 DNA follows: TGTGCCAGCAGCCCCGGGACATTGCACTATGGCTACACCTTC.

This clonotype came up many times. CDR3 DNA sequence: TGCAGCGTTGGGGACAGGGTAAACATTCAGTACTTC. Amino acid sequence: CSVGDRVNIQYF. V and J are TRBV29-1 and TRBJ2-4; the match to TRBD1 covers 9 bases. The CDR3 runs 12 residues. The V gene end was trimmed by 4 bases and the J gene end by 6 bases; junction bases not matched to a gene: 1. CDR1 SQVTM and CDR2 ANQGSEA come from the germline V gene. Full variable domain (outside the CDR3, taken from reference TRBV29-1 and TRBJ2-4): SAVISQKPSRDICQRGTSLTIQCQVDSQVTMMFWYRQQPGQSLTLIATANQGSEATYESGFVIDKFPISRPNLTFSTLTVSNMSPEDSSIYLCSVGDRVNIQYFGAGTRLSVL.

For this clonotype: Likely a read error: the CDR3 ends without its conserved phenylalanine or tryptophan. CDR3 residues: CSVAGGRGYEQYL. CDR3 nucleotide sequence: TGTAGCGTTGCCGGGGGTAGGGGGTACGAGCAGTACTTA. The gene calls are TRBV29-1 and TRBJ2-7, with D perhaps being TRBD1 or TRBD2 (6 bases each). This CDR3 has 13 residues. Looked up from germline, CDR1 is SQVTM and CDR2 is ANQGSEA.

The chain uses TRBV20-1 and TRBJ1-5, with D uncertain. Germline CDR1 is DFQATT and CDR2 is SNEGSKA (reference sequence). CDR3 size: 13 residues. V dropped 7 bases and J dropped 2 bases, with 12 bases sitting between them. The CDR3 bases are TGCAGTGTTAGGTTGTGGGGCAATCAGCCCCAGCATTTT. It translates to CSVRLWGNQPQHF.

Comments on this clonotype: The junction and the germline gene differ at one end; a read error may be behind it. This chain uses TRBV5-4 with TRBJ2-6; D possibly uses TRBD1 or TRBD2 (5 bases each). This CDR3 spans 17 amino acids. Germline V gene data show CDR1 as SGHNT and CDR2 as YYREEE (reference sequence). CDR3: CASSPIPGSVGANVPTF. Written as DNA, the CDR3 is TGTGCCAGCAGCCCTATACCGGGGAGCGTTGGGGCCAACGTCCCGACTTTC.

A note on this clonotype: The germline gene is not matched at one end of the junction; a read error may be the cause. DNA of the CDR3: TGCAGCGGAAATACGGGGGGAGGCACTGAAATTTTGTTT. Translated, it gives CSGNTGGGTEILF. The chain uses TRBV29-1 and TRBJ1-1; D might be TRBD1 (5 bases). CDR1 and CDR2 (germline): SQVTM, ANQGSEA. The CDR3 has 13 amino acids.

As regards this clonotype: Mismatch with germline at one junction end may stem from a read error. The CDR3 sequence: CASSYRLVGGNQPHHF. CDR3 nucleotide sequence: TGTGCCAGCAGTTACAGGTTGGTTGGGGGCAATCAGCCCCATCATTTT. The chain employs TRBV28 and TRBJ1-5; D perhaps matches TRBD1 (6 bases). The V gene's germline CDR1 is MDHEN and CDR2 SYDVKM. The CDR3 loop spans 16 amino acids. Full variable domain (remainder filled in from reference TRBV28 and TRBJ1-5): DVKVTQSSRYLVKRTGEKVFLECVQDMDHENMFWYRQDPGLGLRLIYFSYDVKMKEKGDIPEGYSVSREKKERFSLILESASTNQTSMYLCASSYRLVGGNQPHHFGDGTRLSIL.

To note about this clonotype: This CDR3 fails to terminate in the conserved phenylalanine or tryptophan, so it likely reflects a read error. This rearrangement joins TRBV5-4 to TRBJ2-4; 7 bases fit TRBD2. This CDR3 has 14 residues. J lost 6 bases, V lost 4 bases, and 7 bases had no gene match. Germline-derived CDR1 and CDR2 are SGHNT and YYREEE (reference sequence). CDR3: CASSPGRELNIQYL. The CDR3 DNA reads as TGTGCCAGCAGCCCAGGGCGGGAGTTAAACATTCAGTACTTA.

Of note for this clonotype: Just one base apart from a much larger clone, this may be a read error. The chain links TRBV28 to TRBJ1-6; D is uncertain. V lost 3 bases and J lost 2, with 8 bases in between. The CDR3 consists of 15 residues. Germline loops: CDR1 MDHEN, CDR2 SYDVKM. The CDR3 spells CASSLRHTYNSPLHF. For the CDR3, the DNA is TGTGCCAGCAGTTTGAGGCATACCTATAATTCACCCCTCCACTTT.

Worth noting for this clonotype: A much more abundant neighbour one base away suggests this may be a read error. This sequence joins TRBV6-2 or TRBV6-3 and TRBJ1-5; D is unclear. This CDR3 has 16 residues. From germline, CDR1 is MNHEY and CDR2 SVGEGT. DNA for the CDR3: TGTGCCAGCAGACCGGCTCGGCTTTATAGCAGTCAGCCCCAGCATTTT. It is translated as CASRPARLYSSQPQHF.

As regards this clonotype: The germline gene is not matched at one end of the junction; a read error may be the cause. The chain is built from TRBV6-6 and TRBJ1-1; D remains ambiguous. The germline CDR1 and CDR2 sequences are MNHNY and SVGAGI (reference sequence). CDR3 size: 13 residues. CDR3 in DNA: TGTGCCAGAAGTTACTCGGGAAACTCTGAAGCTTTCTTT. Translated: CARSYSGNSEAFF.

This clonotype was seen ten or more times. This chain uses TRBV28 with TRBJ2-7; 9 positions match TRBD2. Trimming removed 6 bases from V and 5 bases from J; junction bases left unmatched: 5. In germline, CDR1 is MDHEN, CDR2 SYDVKM. The CDR3 loop spans 13 amino acids. The CDR3 loop is CASRRAGGNEQYF. Written as DNA, the CDR3 is TGTGCCAGCAGGCGAGCGGGAGGTAACGAGCAGTACTTC.

This clonotype was observed a single time. One junction end does not reproduce the germline sequence, and a read error may be involved. The genes are TRBV6-1 and TRBJ1-5; the D is unclear. Germline V gives CDR1 MNHNS, CDR2 SASEGT. The CDR3 is 16 amino acids. The chain's CDR3 is CASSESPGRTNQPQHF. For the CDR3, the DNA is TGTGCCAGCAGTGAATCCCCTGGACGGACCAATCAACCCCAGCATTTT.

On this clonotype itself: One end of the junction fails to match germline, which may point to a read error. The chain links TRBV20-1 to TRBJ2-7, with a tentative D call TRBD2 (6 bases). This CDR3 is 12 amino acids long. CDR1 and CDR2 (germline): DFQATT, SNEGSKA (reference sequence). The CDR3 DNA is TGCAGTGGGAGGGTCAGACCCGACGAGCAGTATTTC. Encoded protein: CSGRVRPDEQYF.

Of note for this clonotype: One junction end disagrees with the germline gene, perhaps due to a read error. This chain connects TRBV11-3 to TRBJ2-5, with 9 positions matching TRBD2. Germline CDR1 reads SGHNT; CDR2 reads YENEEA. CDR3 length: 14 amino acids. Here the CDR3 DNA reads TGTATCAGCAGCCCTAGCGGGGCCGGGGAGACCCAGTATTTC. It specifies CISSPSGAGETQYF.

A note on this clonotype: The junction and the germline gene differ at one end; a read error may be behind it. The chain joins TRBV6-2 or TRBV6-3 to TRBJ2-7; D might be TRBD2 (5 bases). This CDR3 contains 13 residues. Germline V gene sequence: CDR1 MNHEY, CDR2 SVGEGT. CDR3 sequence (DNA): TGTGCCAGCAACAAACTAGTCCTTTACGGGCAGTACTTC. As protein: CASNKLVLYGQYF.

In the case of this clonotype: Since no conserved phenylalanine or tryptophan closes the CDR3, a read error is the likely cause. The V call is TRBV6-1, the J call TRBJ1-5; D unclear. V lost 6 bases and J lost 2, with 11 bases in between. The CDR3 sequence is 14 residues long. Germline V lookup: CDR1 MNHNS, CDR2 SASEGT. The CDR3 is CASRWDLGNQPQHY. CDR3 DNA sequence: TGTGCCAGCAGATGGGATTTAGGCAATCAGCCCCAGCATTAT.